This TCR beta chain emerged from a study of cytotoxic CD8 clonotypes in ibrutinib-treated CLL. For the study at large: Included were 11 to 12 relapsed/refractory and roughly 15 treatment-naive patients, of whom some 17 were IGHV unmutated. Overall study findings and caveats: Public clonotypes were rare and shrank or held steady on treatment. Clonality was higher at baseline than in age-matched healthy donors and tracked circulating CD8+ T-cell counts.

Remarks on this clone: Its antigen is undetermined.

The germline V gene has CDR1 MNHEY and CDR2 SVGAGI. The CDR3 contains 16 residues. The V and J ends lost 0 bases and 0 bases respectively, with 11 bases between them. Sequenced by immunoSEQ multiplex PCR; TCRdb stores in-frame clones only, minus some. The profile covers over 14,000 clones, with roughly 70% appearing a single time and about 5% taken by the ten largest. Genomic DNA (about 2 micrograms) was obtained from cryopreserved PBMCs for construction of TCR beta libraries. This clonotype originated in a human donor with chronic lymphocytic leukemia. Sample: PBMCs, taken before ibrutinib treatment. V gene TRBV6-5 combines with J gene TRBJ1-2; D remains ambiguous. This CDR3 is CASSYSSARSNYGYTF. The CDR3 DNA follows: TGTGCCAGCAGTTACTCCAGTGCCAGATCTAACTATGGCTACACCTTC.